The 28 T cell receptor beta chains given below trace back to one sample, sequenced in a study of CD8 T cells in Susac syndrome. An input of roughly 0.5 to 1 ug of RNA was subjected to reverse transcription using random hexamers. TCRdb used MiXCR to reprocess the immunoSEQ multiplex PCR reads, holding one entry per CDR3 protein. The sample lists fewer than 350,000 distinct CDR3 sequences, 70% to 90% occurring once. Sequencing was performed on CD8+ T cells from PBMCs. These receptors were collected from a human donor with multiple sclerosis.

V is TRBV4-2 and J is TRBJ2-7, with D uncertain. V dropped 0 bases and J dropped 3 bases, with 12 bases sitting between them. Germline values: CDR1 LGHNA, CDR2 YNFKEQ. This CDR3 comprises 15 residues. As DNA, the CDR3 is TGTGCCAGCAGCCAAGAAACGAACAGCTTCTACGAGCAGTACTTC. This translates into CASSQETNSFYEQYF.

The J gene is TRBJ2-1, the V gene TRBV6-2 or TRBV6-3; 8 nucleotides align to TRBD2. Germline V CDR1 and CDR2: MNHEY, SVGEGT. The CDR3 is 15 amino acids. After removal of 2 bases from V and 4 bases from J, the junction contained 4 bases not matched to a gene. The CDR3 here is CASSYDGGAYNEQFF. The CDR3 DNA reads TGTGCCAGCAGTTACGACGGGGGGGCGTACAATGAGCAGTTCTTC.

CDR3 sequence: CATSDRVSSPLHF. Written as DNA, the CDR3 is TGTGCCACCAGCGACAGGGTCTCCTCACCCCTCCACTTT. The V gene is TRBV15, the J gene TRBJ1-6; 7 bases are shared with TRBD1. V trimming: 5 bases; J trimming: 10 bases; junction bases outside the gene matches: 5. Germline CDR1 LNHNV, CDR2 YYDKDF (reference sequence). The CDR3 is 13 amino acids.

The rearrangement links TRBV24-1 to TRBJ2-2; TRBD1 is a possible D gene (6 bases). The CDR3 extends over 14 amino acids. V lost 9 bases to trimming and J lost 3 bases, with 13 bases between them. Germline V gene sequence: CDR1 KGHDR, CDR2 SFDVKD. CDR3 nucleotides: TGTGCCACCTCACCGGGACAAGACACCGGGGAGCTGTTTTTT. The encoded protein is CATSPGQDTGELFF.

The genes are TRBV27 and TRBJ1-5; unclear D gene. The CDR3 loop spans 15 amino acids. Germline V lookup: CDR1 MNHEY, CDR2 SMNVEV (reference sequence). The ends were cut back, 2 bases at V and 4 bases at J, with 12 bases in the middle. The CDR3 region is CASSLKAETNQPQHF. In DNA form, the CDR3 reads TGTGCCAGCAGTTTAAAGGCGGAAACTAATCAGCCCCAGCATTTT.

The J gene is TRBJ2-3, the V gene TRBV7-6; 10 bases fit TRBD2. V lost 2 bases and J lost 6; bases outside the gene matches: 8. The CDR3 extends over 16 amino acids. Germline V CDR1 and CDR2: SGHVS, FNYEAQ. In DNA, the CDR3 is TGTGCCAGCAGCTTATGGGCTAGCGGGGGCCGGGATACGCAGTATTTT. This sequence encodes CASSLWASGGRDTQYF. The full variable domain, its missing parts supplied by reference TRBV7-6 and TRBJ2-3, is GAGVSQSPRYKVTKRGQDVALRCDPISGHVSLYWYRQALGQGPEFLTYFNYEAQQDKSGLPNDRFSAERPEGSISTLTIQRTEQRDSAMYRCASSLWASGGRDTQYFGPGTRLTVL.

The rearrangement links TRBV29-1 to TRBJ2-3; 11 bases line up with TRBD2. The CDR3 extends over 16 amino acids. V shed 3 bases, J shed 3 bases, and the junction held 8 bases outside the gene matches. Per the germline V gene, CDR1 is SQVTM and CDR2 is ANQGSEA. This chain's CDR3 is CSVDVIVAGGTDTQYF. DNA for the CDR3: TGCAGCGTTGATGTCATTGTAGCGGGAGGGACAGATACGCAGTATTTT.

This chain uses TRBV7-8 with TRBJ1-1; D not certain. This CDR3 is built from 16 residues. Germline V gene lookup returns CDR1 SGHVS and CDR2 FQNEAQ. With 1 base removed from V and 2 bases from J, the gap between germline ends came to 14 bases. CDR3 sequence (DNA): TGTGCCAGCAGCTTAGTTCAGCCTTCGGCTAACACTGAAGCTTTCTTT. Protein: CASSLVQPSANTEAFF.

This rearrangement joins TRBV7-9 to TRBJ1-1, with 7 bases that match TRBD1. The CDR3 contains 15 residues. CDR1 and CDR2 (germline): SEHNR, FQNEAQ (reference sequence). V was pared by 6 bases and J by 2 bases, with 9 bases of the junction left unmatched. The CDR3 sequence is CASSQRGGANTEAFF. CDR3 DNA: TGTGCCAGCAGTCAAAGAGGGGGCGCCAACACTGAAGCTTTCTTT.

The chain employs TRBV13 and TRBJ1-4; 7 bases match TRBD1. This CDR3 comprises 14 residues. Trimming at V came to 4 bases and at J to 3 bases, leaving 2 bases not matched to a gene. Germline loops: CDR1 PRHDT, CDR2 FYEKMQ (reference sequence). The CDR3 nucleotides are TGTGCCAGCAGCTACAGGGGAGCTAATGAAAAACTGTTTTTT. Translated: CASSYRGANEKLFF.

V is TRBV30 and J is TRBJ2-7, with D maybe TRBD1 (5 bases). Germline V CDR1 and CDR2: GTSNPN, SVGIG (reference sequence). This CDR3 contains 15 residues. Trimming took off 1 base at V and 0 bases at J, with 13 bases between the two ends. CDR3 residues: CAWSATTVFSYEQYF. CDR3 sequence (DNA): TGTGCCTGGAGTGCGACGACAGTATTCTCCTACGAGCAGTACTTC.

The chain combines TRBV29-1 with TRBJ2-2; weak D call: TRBD1 (5 bases). The V gene lost 7 bases and the J gene lost 13 bases, with 19 bases spanning the gap. The CDR3 extends over 12 amino acids. Germline V gene data show CDR1 as SQVTM and CDR2 as ANQGSEA. As DNA, the CDR3 is TGCAGCGCCGAAAGGGGCGAAGGTGGGCTGTTTTTT. Translated: CSAERGEGGLFF.

This chain connects TRBV9 to TRBJ1-1, with D possibly matching TRBD1 (5 bases). The germline V gene encodes CDR1 SGDLS and CDR2 YYNGEE. The CDR3 is 14 residues long. V was pared by 3 bases and J by 5 bases, with 14 bases between. This chain's CDR3 is CASSANPGGTEAFF. The CDR3 region has the DNA TGTGCCAGCAGCGCGAACCCCGGGGGGACTGAAGCTTTCTTT. The whole variable domain, remainder taken from reference TRBV9 and TRBJ1-1, is DSGVTQTPKHLITATGQRVTLRCSPRSGDLSVYWYQQSLDQGLQFLIQYYNGEERAKGNILERFSAQQFPDLHSELNLSSLELGDSALYFCASSANPGGTEAFFGQGTRLTVV.

The chain has TRBV2 and TRBJ2-5, with no clear D. The V end lost 8 bases, the J end lost 2 bases, and 6 bases lay between the germline ends. The length of the CDR3 is 11 residues. Germline V CDR1 and CDR2: SNHLY, FYNNEI. CDR3 nucleotides: TGTGCCAGCGGCCGACAAGAGACCCAGTACTTC. Its translation: CASGRQETQYF.

This sequence joins TRBV28 and TRBJ2-7; 7 bases fit TRBD2. CDR3 length equals 16 residues. CDR1 is MDHEN, CDR2 SYDVKM, per germline. With 4 bases clipped from V and 3 bases from J, the junction kept 12 bases outside the gene matches. The CDR3 loop is CASSSSGLGVGYEQYF. The DNA for the CDR3 is TGTGCCAGCAGTTCTAGCGGCCTAGGGGTGGGCTACGAGCAGTACTTC. The full variable domain, rest sourced from reference TRBV28 and TRBJ2-7, is DVKVTQSSRYLVKRTGEKVFLECVQDMDHENMFWYRQDPGLGLRLIYFSYDVKMKEKGDIPEGYSVSREKKERFSLILESASTNQTSMYLCASSSSGLGVGYEQYFGPGTRLTVT.

The gene calls are TRBV9 and TRBJ2-1, with TRBD2 identical over 9 bases. This CDR3 spans 16 amino acids. Trimming took 0 bases from V and 4 from J; bases not matched to a gene: 5. Germline CDR1 SGDLS, CDR2 YYNGEE. CDR3 coding DNA: TGTGCCAGCAGCGTAGGACTAGCGGAGTTTTACAATGAGCAGTTCTTC. Amino acid sequence: CASSVGLAEFYNEQFF. Full variable domain (rest looked up from reference TRBV9 and TRBJ2-1): DSGVTQTPKHLITATGQRVTLRCSPRSGDLSVYWYQQSLDQGLQFLIQYYNGEERAKGNILERFSAQQFPDLHSELNLSSLELGDSALYFCASSVGLAEFYNEQFFGPGTRLTVL.

V and J are TRBV7-9 and TRBJ2-2; D unresolved. This CDR3 comprises 10 residues. CDR1 is SEHNR, CDR2 FQNEAQ, per germline (reference sequence). The V end was cut by 8 bases, the J end by 4 bases, with 2 bases between. The CDR3 loop is CASRTGELFF. CDR3 bases: TGTGCCAGCCGCACCGGGGAGCTGTTTTTT. Together with reference TRBV7-9 and TRBJ2-2, the CDR3 gives the full variable domain: DTGVSQNPRHKITKRGQNVTFRCDPISEHNRLYWYRQTLGQGPEFLTYFQNEAQLEKSRLLSDRFSAERPKGSFSTLEIQRTEQGDSAMYLCASRTGELFFGEGSRLTVL.

This sequence joins TRBV19 and TRBJ1-2; 7 bases agree with TRBD1. Trimming took 5 bases from V and 5 from J; bases not matched to a gene: 5. Germline V gives CDR1 LNHDA, CDR2 SQIVND (reference sequence). The length of the CDR3 is 13 residues. This CDR3 is CASSLDRVYGYTF. CDR3 nucleotides: TGTGCCAGTAGTCTCGACAGGGTTTATGGCTACACCTTC.

This sequence joins TRBV10-3 and TRBJ2-7, with D hard to call. The V gene's germline CDR1 is ENHRY and CDR2 SYGVKD. This CDR3 contains 14 residues. Between the trimmed V and J ends, which lost 0 bases and 3 bases, there was a span of 9 bases. CDR3 in DNA: TGTGCCATCAGTGAGTCGAACAATCTCTACGAGCAGTACTTC. Translated, it gives CAISESNNLYEQYF.

This chain connects TRBV6-5 to TRBJ2-1, with 7 nucleotides matching TRBD1. CDR1 and CDR2 from the germline V gene are MNHEY and SVGAGI. CDR3 length equals 16 residues. Trimming cost V 0 bases and J 2 bases; bases outside gene matches: 4. In DNA form, the CDR3 reads TGTGCCAGCAGTTACTCGAGGCAGGGGGCCTACAATGAGCAGTTCTTC. Protein product: CASSYSRQGAYNEQFF.

V is TRBV20-1 and J is TRBJ1-3; 7 nucleotides line up with TRBD1. J was trimmed by 0 bases and V by 6 bases; bases with no gene match: 17. The CDR3 runs 18 residues. The germline V gene has CDR1 DFQATT and CDR2 SNEGSKA (reference sequence). The CDR3 protein is CSAQLVAGGRPSGNTIYF. DNA of the CDR3: TGCAGTGCACAGCTGGTGGCAGGGGGAAGGCCCTCTGGAAACACCATATATTTT.

The chain joins TRBV27 to TRBJ2-1; D may be TRBD2 (6 bases). The CDR3 runs 15 residues. CDR1 MNHEY and CDR2 SMNVEV come from the germline V gene (reference sequence). Trimming stripped 2 bases from V and 6 bases from J, with 14 bases between. Here the CDR3 DNA reads TGTGCCAGCAGTTTAGGAGGGGTATTGGGCAATGAGCAGTTCTTC. Amino acids: CASSLGGVLGNEQFF.

The chain carries TRBV20-1 and TRBJ1-5, with 7 bases that match TRBD1. V trimming: 6 bases; J trimming: 2 bases; junction bases outside the gene matches: 10. Germline values: CDR1 DFQATT, CDR2 SNEGSKA (reference sequence). The length of the CDR3 is 15 residues. CDR3 DNA sequence: TGCAGTGCCCAGGAGGCAGGGGGAGGCAATCAGCCCCAGCATTTT. Protein sequence: CSAQEAGGGNQPQHF.

The chain uses TRBV29-1 and TRBJ2-1; a weak D match, TRBD2 (5 bases). Germline CDR1 and CDR2: SQVTM and ANQGSEA. V lost 8 bases and J 3 bases, leaving 17 bases between the germline ends. The CDR3 has 14 amino acids. CDR3 DNA: TGCAGCTCCGGACTCGATTTGGACTACAATGAGCAGTTCTTC. It encodes CSSGLDLDYNEQFF.

CDR3 in amino acids: CASRLTGGRLYEQYF. CDR3 coding DNA: TGTGCCAGCAGACTGACAGGGGGCCGCCTCTACGAGCAGTACTTC. The chain recombines TRBV27 with TRBJ2-7, with 10 bases fitting TRBD1. This CDR3 is 15 amino acids long. CDR1 is MNHEY, CDR2 SMNVEV, per germline (reference sequence). V was pared by 6 bases and J by 3 bases, with 8 bases of the junction left unmatched.

The genes are TRBV29-1 and TRBJ1-3; 9 bases match TRBD1. Germline lookup yields CDR1 SQVTM and CDR2 ANQGSEA. This CDR3 contains 17 residues. The V gene end was trimmed by 0 bases and the J gene end by 2 bases; junction bases not matched to a gene: 8. CDR3 amino acids: CSVEEDRTGEAGNTIYF. The CDR3 DNA is TGCAGCGTTGAAGAAGACCGGACAGGGGAGGCTGGAAACACCATATATTTT. Combining the CDR3 with reference TRBV29-1 and TRBJ1-3 gives the whole variable domain SAVISQKPSRDICQRGTSLTIQCQVDSQVTMMFWYRQQPGQSLTLIATANQGSEATYESGFVIDKFPISRPNLTFSTLTVSNMSPEDSSIYLCSVEEDRTGEAGNTIYFGEGSWLTVV.

This chain links TRBV9 with TRBJ2-5; 8 nucleotides agree with TRBD1. CDR3 size: 15 residues. CDR1 SGDLS and CDR2 YYNGEE come from the germline V gene. Unmatched junction bases numbered 4, after V lost 3 bases and J lost 0 bases. CDR3 region: CASSATGGYQETQYF. As DNA, the CDR3 is TGTGCCAGCAGCGCCACAGGGGGGTACCAAGAGACCCAGTACTTC.

The table lists this clonotype with a count of one. J is TRBJ2-1 and V is TRBV2; D not certain. CDR1 and CDR2 (germline): SNHLY, FYNNEI. The CDR3 totals 13 residues. V was shortened by 8 bases and J by 3 bases, with 11 bases between the two germline ends. CDR3 bases: TGTGCCAGCTTATCGACCCTCTACAATGAGCAGTTCTTC. It encodes CASLSTLYNEQFF.